This TCR beta chain emerged from a study of shared clonotypes between healthy human individuals. Here immunoSEQ multiplex PCR was the method, and the copy in TCRdb shows in-frame clones only, minus some. The sample holds over 950,000 clones, 60% to 85% seen once. V dropped 4 bases and J dropped 5 bases, with 12 bases sitting between them. This CDR3 contains 13 residues. Germline-derived CDR1 and CDR2 are SGDLS and YYNGEE. The V call is TRBV9, the J call TRBJ1-1; D unresolved. This TCR derives from a man aged 18 to 29 in good health. Some clones in this sample may be carry-over from other donors' samples. Source material: memory CD4+ T cells from PBMCs. Subset specified: CD45RA-negative fraction. DNA for the CDR3: TGTGCCAGCAGCCAAGGTGCGGAGACTGAAGCTTTCTTT. This sequence encodes CASSQGAETEAFF.